What follows describes a single T cell receptor (beta chain). The antigen remains undetermined. Other DNA sequences in the sample encode the same CDR3. This CDR3 spans 12 amino acids. Trimming took off 4 bases at V and 5 bases at J, with 8 bases between the two ends. The germline gives CDR1 MNHNS, CDR2 SASEGT. The sample originates from a study of shared clonotypes between healthy human individuals. Study overall: The study used three CD4 naive, three CD4 memory, two CD8 naive and one CD8 memory plate per donor. Study-wide results and limits: A handful of donors had 4% to 5% of their naive CD4 clonotypes in common.

DNA at 200 ng, about 30,000 T cell genomes, went into sorted-subset replicate PCRs. This table comes from immunoSEQ multiplex PCR, and its TCRdb copy is limited to in-frame clones, with some not included. The data contain 2 million or so clones, 85% to 95% of them singletons. The chain combines TRBV6-1 with TRBJ1-2; D gene unclear. The source material was naive CD4+ T cells sorted from blood. As for subset: CD45RA+ positively selected. This sequence originates from a man aged 18 to 30 in good health. The CDR3 nucleotides are TGTGCCAGCAGTGCGTTGACTTATGGCTACACCTTC. Translating gives CASSALTYGYTF.